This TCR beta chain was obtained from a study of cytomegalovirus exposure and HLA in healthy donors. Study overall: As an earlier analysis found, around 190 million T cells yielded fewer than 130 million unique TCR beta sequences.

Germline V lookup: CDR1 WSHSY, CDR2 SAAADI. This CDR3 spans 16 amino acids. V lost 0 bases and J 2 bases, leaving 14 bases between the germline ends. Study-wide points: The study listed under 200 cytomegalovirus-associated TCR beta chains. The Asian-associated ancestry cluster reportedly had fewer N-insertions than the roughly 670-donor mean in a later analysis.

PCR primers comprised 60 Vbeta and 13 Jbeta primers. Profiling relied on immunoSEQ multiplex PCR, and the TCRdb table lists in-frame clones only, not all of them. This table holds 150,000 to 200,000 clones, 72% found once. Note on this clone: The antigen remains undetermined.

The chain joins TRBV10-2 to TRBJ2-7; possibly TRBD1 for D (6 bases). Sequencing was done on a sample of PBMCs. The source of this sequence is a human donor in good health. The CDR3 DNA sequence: TGCGCCAGCAGTGAGTCGGGAAGGGGGAAGGCCTACGAGCAGTACTTC. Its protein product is CASSESGRGKAYEQYF.